Sequencing of this T cell receptor beta chain was carried out in a study of shared T cell receptors in the human thymus. Only one count was recorded for this clone. Assay used: immunoSEQ multiplex PCR; TCRdb lists only in-frame clones, some missing. The sample consists of hundreds of thousands of clones, approximately 95% of them appearing once. V shed 6 bases and J shed 0 bases, with 12 bases lying between them. Germline V gene sequence: CDR1 SGDLS, CDR2 YYNGEE. CDR3 length: 14 amino acids. Sequencing was done on a sample of thymocytes. V is TRBV9 and J is TRBJ1-2; a possible D gene is TRBD1 (6 bases). The clonotype was recovered from a human donor. CDR3 in amino acids: CASKQGLANYGYTF. The CDR3 bases are TGTGCCAGCAAACAGGGTTTAGCTAACTATGGCTACACCTTC.